Presented here are 12 T cell receptor beta chains from one specimen sequenced in a study of shared clonotypes between healthy human individuals. Some clones are missing from TCRdb's copy, which holds only in-frame ones; the method was immunoSEQ multiplex PCR. Of about 320,000 clones in the sample, more than 75% are singletons; the top ten hold 15% to 20%. Sequences were obtained from memory CD8+ T cells sorted from blood. Regarding subset: CD45RO+ cells pooled with CCR7-negative TemRA cells. The receptors come from a man aged 18 to 30 in good health.

This clone was seen repeatedly, ten times or more. The chain has TRBV9 and TRBJ1-5; no clear D gene. The CDR3 loop spans 15 amino acids. Germline values: CDR1 SGDLS, CDR2 YYNGEE. V was pared by 0 bases and J by 3 bases, with 10 bases between. The CDR3 loop reads CASSVDDRPNQPQHF. CDR3 nucleotide sequence: TGTGCCAGCAGCGTAGACGACCGCCCCAATCAGCCCCAGCATTTT. Full variable domain (remainder filled in from reference TRBV9 and TRBJ1-5): DSGVTQTPKHLITATGQRVTLRCSPRSGDLSVYWYQQSLDQGLQFLIQYYNGEERAKGNILERFSAQQFPDLHSELNLSSLELGDSALYFCASSVDDRPNQPQHFGDGTRLSIL.

The V and J genes are TRBV7-9 and TRBJ2-1, with TRBD2 as a possible D gene (6 bases). Germline CDR1 SEHNR, CDR2 FQNEAQ (reference sequence). V was trimmed by 1 base and J by 5 bases, leaving 9 bases between them. The CDR3 spans 14 residues. The CDR3 sequence is CASSLVPGDNEQFF. In DNA, the CDR3 is TGTGCCAGCAGCTTAGTTCCGGGGGACAATGAGCAGTTCTTC.

This clone was recorded a few times. The chain has TRBV6-5 and TRBJ2-2; D gene unclear. Germline values: CDR1 MNHEY, CDR2 SVGAGI. Deletions cut 2 bases from V and 1 base from J, with 5 bases between. The CDR3 covers 14 residues. The CDR3 bases are TGTGCCAGCAGTTACGGGGAGAACACCGGGGAGCTGTTTTTT. Protein sequence: CASSYGENTGELFF.

This chain joins TRBV30 and TRBJ2-1; 8 bases agree with TRBD2. V dropped 2 bases and J dropped 6; count of bases not matched to a gene: 9. The CDR3 loop spans 15 amino acids. The germline V gene encodes CDR1 GTSNPN and CDR2 SVGIG (reference sequence). CDR3 residues: CAWSQGMAGGNEQFF. Written as DNA, the CDR3 is TGTGCCTGGAGTCAGGGAATGGCGGGAGGCAATGAGCAGTTCTTC. Full variable domain (remainder filled in from reference TRBV30 and TRBJ2-1): SQTIHQWPATLVQPVGSPLSLECTVEGTSNPNLYWYRQAAGRGLQLLFYSVGIGQISSEVPQNLSASRPQDRQFILSSKKLLLSDSGFYLCAWSQGMAGGNEQFFGPGTRLTVL.

This chain uses TRBV11-2 with TRBJ1-3, with TRBD1 identical over 8 bases. The germline V gene encodes CDR1 SGHAT and CDR2 FQNNGV. This CDR3 has 18 amino acids. V trimming: 6 bases; J trimming: 3 bases; junction bases outside the gene matches: 16. The CDR3 DNA reads TGTGCCAGCAGGGAGACAGGGGCCTTCAGTGGAGTTGGAAACACCATATATTTT. Translating it yields CASRETGAFSGVGNTIYF. Using reference TRBV11-2 and TRBJ1-3 for the parts outside the CDR3, the full variable domain is EAGVAQSPRYKIIEKRQSVAFWCNPISGHATLYWYQQILGQGPKLLIQFQNNGVVDDSQLPKDRFSAERLKGVDSTLKIQPAKLEDSAVYLCASRETGAFSGVGNTIYFGEGSWLTVV.

The rearrangement links TRBV6-1 to TRBJ2-7; TRBD1 matches at 10 bases. The CDR3 has 15 amino acids. The germline V gene encodes CDR1 MNHNS and CDR2 SASEGT. With 4 bases clipped from V and 7 bases from J, the junction kept 10 bases outside the gene matches. CDR3 in DNA: TGTGCCAGCAGTGCCCGGACAGGGGGTTACGGGGAGCAGTACTTC. Its protein product is CASSARTGGYGEQYF.

The V and J genes are TRBV13 and TRBJ1-4; 8 bases are a match to TRBD1. Germline V gene data show CDR1 as PRHDT and CDR2 as FYEKMQ (reference sequence). V trimming: 5 bases; J trimming: 6 bases; junction bases outside the gene matches: 2. There are 13 residues in the CDR3. The CDR3: CASSRGQDEKLFF. CDR3 bases: TGTGCCAGCAGCCGGGGACAGGATGAAAAACTGTTTTTT.

The chain recombines TRBV30 with TRBJ2-1; 10 nucleotides match TRBD2. This CDR3 spans 16 amino acids. V lost 3 bases and J lost 6; bases outside the gene matches: 11. Germline V gene lookup returns CDR1 GTSNPN and CDR2 SVGIG (reference sequence). CDR3 amino acids: CAWRALAGWGSNEQFF. CDR3 DNA sequence: TGTGCCTGGAGGGCACTAGCGGGGTGGGGGTCCAATGAGCAGTTCTTC.

CDR3 sequence reads: CASSWSQGRDYGYTF. The CDR3 DNA follows: TGTGCCAGCAGTTGGTCCCAGGGGAGGGACTATGGCTACACCTTC. The chain uses TRBV27 and TRBJ1-2, with D perhaps TRBD1 (6 bases). Trimming left V 4 bases short and J 3 bases short, with 15 bases between. This CDR3 comprises 15 residues. The germline V gene has CDR1 MNHEY and CDR2 SMNVEV (reference sequence).

J is TRBJ2-7 and V is TRBV4-1; weak D call: TRBD1 (7 bases). The CDR3 has 16 amino acids. CDR1 is MGHRA and CDR2 is YSYEKL in the germline V gene. The V end was cut by 2 bases, the J end by 1 base, with 15 bases between. The CDR3 loop is CASSQRGTAFSYEQYF. The DNA for the CDR3 is TGCGCCAGCAGCCAACGCGGGACAGCCTTTTCCTACGAGCAGTACTTC.

This sequence joins TRBV13 and TRBJ2-2, with a possible D match to TRBD1 (6 bases). The germline V gene encodes CDR1 PRHDT and CDR2 FYEKMQ (reference sequence). The V gene lost 5 bases and the J gene lost 0 bases, with 13 bases spanning the gap. The CDR3 has 16 residues. The CDR3 sequence is CASSPRTAANTGELFF. CDR3 in DNA: TGTGCCAGCAGCCCACGGACAGCCGCGAACACCGGGGAGCTGTTTTTT.

This chain links TRBV10-3 with TRBJ2-4; D remains unclear. The CDR3 is 19 amino acids. The V end lost 3 bases, the J end lost 2 bases, and 23 bases lay between the germline ends. CDR1 ENHRY and CDR2 SYGVKD come from the germline V gene. The DNA for the CDR3 is TGTGCCATCAGTGACCCTCTCTCTAGGTCGGAGACTCCCAAAAACATTCAGTACTTC. Encoded protein: CAISDPLSRSETPKNIQYF.